This T cell receptor beta chain came from a study of T cell changes during pregnancy in multiple sclerosis. Measured with immunoSEQ multiplex PCR; TCRdb has only the in-frame clones, and not every one. The repertoire holds over 80,000 clones, with 90% as singletons. Germline V CDR1 and CDR2: SGHVS, FQNEAQ. The CDR3 spans 15 residues. The V gene lost 8 bases and the J gene lost 3 bases, with 16 bases spanning the gap. This clonotype originated in a female donor in good health, enrolled as a control in a pregnancy study. The sequenced sample was peripheral blood, obtained in the second trimester of pregnancy. The chain links TRBV7-8 to TRBJ1-4; D uncertain. The CDR3 coding sequence is TGTGCCAGCCGGAACACCGGGGTTCCTAATGAAAAACTGTTTTTT. Translation gives CASRNTGVPNEKLFF.